What follows describes a single TCR beta chain. Its antigen is unidentified. The data originate from a study of regulatory T cells in long-lasting Graves disease. Study-wide background: Persistent cases took antithyroid drugs over 5 years and stayed TSH receptor antibody positive.

Study-wide points: Only a small sample size was used, which may have cut accuracy. Favoring TRBV28, TRBJ1-2 and TRBJ2-5 was a feature seen in persistent disease.

Germline V gene data show CDR1 as SQVTM and CDR2 as ANQGSEA. This CDR3 is 13 amino acids long. The V and J ends lost 1 base and 5 bases respectively, with 9 bases between them. Specified time point: persistent/refractory GD, antithyroid drugs over 5 years with positive TRAb. Extracted RNA from PBMCs served as the source of the TCR library. In building TCR beta libraries, iRepertoire HTBI primers were used together with Arm-PCR of CDR3 regions. Per the original data handling: The samples included approximately 62 TRBV and some 15 TRBJ segments. TCRdb itself ran the multiplex PCR reads through MiXCR, one entry per CDR3 protein. TCRdb assigned the V and J calls; the authors' analysis was not used. In the table there are 300,000 or so distinct CDR3 sequences, about 20% of which are singletons.

The chain joins TRBV29-1 to TRBJ1-5; possible D gene TRBD1, 5 bases. Material: peripheral blood mononuclear cells (PBMCs), obtained when the disease was refractory, from a patient treated with antithyroid drugs. The receptor's source is a female donor with Graves disease. The CDR3 nucleotides are TGCAGCGTTGAAGGGGGCCGAGATCAGCCCCAGCATTTT. Protein product: CSVEGGRDQPQHF.